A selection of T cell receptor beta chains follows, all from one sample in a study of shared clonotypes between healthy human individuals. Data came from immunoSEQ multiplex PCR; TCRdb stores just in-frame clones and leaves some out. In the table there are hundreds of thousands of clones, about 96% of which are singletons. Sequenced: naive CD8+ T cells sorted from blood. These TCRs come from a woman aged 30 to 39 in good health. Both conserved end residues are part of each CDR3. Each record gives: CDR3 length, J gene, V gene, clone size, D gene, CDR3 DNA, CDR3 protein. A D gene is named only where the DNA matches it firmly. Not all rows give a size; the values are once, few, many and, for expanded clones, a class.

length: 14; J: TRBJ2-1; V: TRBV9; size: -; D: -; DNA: TGTGCCAGCAGCGAGGGACACCCGGGCAATGAGCAGTTCTTC; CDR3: CASSEGHPGNEQFF
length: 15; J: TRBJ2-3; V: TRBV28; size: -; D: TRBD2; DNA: TGTGCCAGCAGTTTATTAGGACTAGCGTCAGATACGCAGTATTTT; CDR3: CASSLLGLASDTQYF
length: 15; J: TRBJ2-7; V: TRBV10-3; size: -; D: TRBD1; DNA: TGTGCCATCAGTGAAGCTGACAGGGGGAACGACGAGCAGTACTTC; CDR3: CAISEADRGNDEQYF
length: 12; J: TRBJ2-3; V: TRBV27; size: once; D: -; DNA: TGTGCCAGCAGTTTCGGGGTAGATACGCAGTATTTT; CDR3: CASSFGVDTQYF
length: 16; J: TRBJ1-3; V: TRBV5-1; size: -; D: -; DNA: TGCGCCAGCAGCTTGGAGGGAGGGTCCTCTGGAAACACCATATATTTT; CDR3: CASSLEGGSSGNTIYF
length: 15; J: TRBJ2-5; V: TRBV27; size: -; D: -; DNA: TGTGCCAGCAGTTTGACCGCAAGGCCCCAGGAGACCCAGTACTTC; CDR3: CASSLTARPQETQYF
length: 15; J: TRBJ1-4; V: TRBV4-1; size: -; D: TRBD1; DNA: TGCGCCAGCAGGCCATGGGGACAGGGTGGTGAAAAACTGTTTTTT; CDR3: CASRPWGQGGEKLFF
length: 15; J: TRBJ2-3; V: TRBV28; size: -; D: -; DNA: TGTGCCAGCAGTCCGACTGGACTAATGCCAGATACGCAGTATTTT; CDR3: CASSPTGLMPDTQYF
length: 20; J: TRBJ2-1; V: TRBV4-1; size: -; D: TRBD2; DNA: TGCGCCAGCAGCCCGGGAGGAGCGGGAGGGTTAGAAAGCTCCTACAATGAGCAGTTCTTC; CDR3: CASSPGGAGGLESSYNEQFF
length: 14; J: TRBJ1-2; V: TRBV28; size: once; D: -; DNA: TGTGCCAGCAGTCCCGCAGGCGAACAGCCTGGCTACACCTTC; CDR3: CASSPAGEQPGYTF
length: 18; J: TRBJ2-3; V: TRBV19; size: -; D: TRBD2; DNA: TGTGCCAGTAGTCCCACTTCGACTAGCGGGAGGGTCACAGATACGCAGTATTTT; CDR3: CASSPTSTSGRVTDTQYF
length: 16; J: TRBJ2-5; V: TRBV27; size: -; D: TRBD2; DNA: TGTGCCAGCAGTTTAAGACTAGCGGGAGAGGGAGAGACCCAGTACTTC; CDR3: CASSLRLAGEGETQYF
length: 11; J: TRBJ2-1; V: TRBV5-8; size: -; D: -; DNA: TGTGCCAGCAGCTTGGCAAATGAGCAGTTCTTC; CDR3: CASSLANEQFF
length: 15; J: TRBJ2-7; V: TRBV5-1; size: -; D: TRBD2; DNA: TGCGCCAGCAGCTATGCGGGCGGGACTAGCTACGAGCAGTACTTC; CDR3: CASSYAGGTSYEQYF
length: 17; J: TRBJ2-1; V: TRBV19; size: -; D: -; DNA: TGTGCCAGTAGTATAGATAAGTTGAGGGAGAGCTACAATGAGCAGTTCTTC; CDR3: CASSIDKLRESYNEQFF
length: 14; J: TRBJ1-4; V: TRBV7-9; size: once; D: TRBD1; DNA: TGTGCCAGCAGCCCGACAGGGGTAGGGGAAAAACTGTTTTTT; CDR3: CASSPTGVGEKLFF
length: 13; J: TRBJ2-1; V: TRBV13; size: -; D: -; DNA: TGTGCCAGCAGCGTGACTGAGAACAATGAGCAGTTCTTC; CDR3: CASSVTENNEQFF
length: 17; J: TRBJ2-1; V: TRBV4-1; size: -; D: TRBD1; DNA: TGCGCCAGCAGCCAAGAAGGCGGGACAGGGGACCCAAATGAGCAGTTCTTC; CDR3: CASSQEGGTGDPNEQFF
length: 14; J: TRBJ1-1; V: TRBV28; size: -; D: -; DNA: TGTGCCAGCAGTTTCCACCTGGAGAACACTGAAGCTTTCTTT; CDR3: CASSFHLENTEAFF
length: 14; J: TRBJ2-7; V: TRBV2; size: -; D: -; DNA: TGTGCCAGCTCTGAAGATACATCCGCCGACGAGCAGTACTTC; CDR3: CASSEDTSADEQYF
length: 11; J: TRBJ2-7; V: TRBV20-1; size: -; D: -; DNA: TGCAGTGCTAGAGACGGATGGGAGCAGTACTTC; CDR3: CSARDGWEQYF
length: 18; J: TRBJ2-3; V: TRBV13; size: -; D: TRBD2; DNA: TGTGCCAGCAGCCCGCCCCGAGCTAGCGGGAGGAACACAGATACGCAGTATTTT; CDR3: CASSPPRASGRNTDTQYF
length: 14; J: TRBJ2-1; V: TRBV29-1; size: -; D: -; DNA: TGCAGCGTTGAAGATCCGGACGGACACAATGAGCAGTTCTTC; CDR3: CSVEDPDGHNEQFF
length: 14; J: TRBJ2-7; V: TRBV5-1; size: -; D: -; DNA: TGCGCCAGCAGCTTGGAGGTTAGGTCCTACGAGCAGTACTTC; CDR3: CASSLEVRSYEQYF
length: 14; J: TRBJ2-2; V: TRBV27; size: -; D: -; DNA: TGTGCCAGCAGTTTCATAGGGGGGCTCGGGGAGCTGTTTTTT; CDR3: CASSFIGGLGELFF
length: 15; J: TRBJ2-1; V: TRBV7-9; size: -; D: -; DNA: TGTGCCAGCAGTTTCCGACCGCTTGTGAGCAATGAGCAGTTCTTC; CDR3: CASSFRPLVSNEQFF
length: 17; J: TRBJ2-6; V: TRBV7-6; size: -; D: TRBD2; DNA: TGTGCCAGCACCCCGGGCGGGAGGTCGGCTGGGGCCAACGTCCTGACTTTC; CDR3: CASTPGGRSAGANVLTF
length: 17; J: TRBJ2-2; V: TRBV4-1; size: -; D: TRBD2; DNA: TGCGCCAGCAGCCAAGTCGCCCTAGCGGGGTCGACCGGGGAGCTGTTTTTT; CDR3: CASSQVALAGSTGELFF
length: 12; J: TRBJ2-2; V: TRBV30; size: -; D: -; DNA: TGTGCCTGGAGTGCCCCCAACGGGGAGCTGTTTTTT; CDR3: CAWSAPNGELFF
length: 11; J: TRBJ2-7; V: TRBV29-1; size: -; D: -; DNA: TGCAGCGCCCAGGTATACTACGAGCAGTACTTC; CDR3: CSAQVYYEQYF
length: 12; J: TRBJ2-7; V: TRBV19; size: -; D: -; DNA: TGTGCCACAGGACAGAACTCCTACGAGCAGTACTTC; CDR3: CATGQNSYEQYF
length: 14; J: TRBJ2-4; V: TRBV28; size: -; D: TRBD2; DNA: TGTGCCAGTTCTATAGCGGGAGAGGGAAACATTCAGTACTTC; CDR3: CASSIAGEGNIQYF
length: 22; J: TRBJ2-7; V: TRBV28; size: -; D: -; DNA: TGTGCCAGCAGTTCGAACATAATCCACGAGAGCACCCGGGACGCGGACACCTACGAGCAGTACTTC; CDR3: CASSSNIIHESTRDADTYEQYF
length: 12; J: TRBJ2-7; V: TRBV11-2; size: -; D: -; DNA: TGTGCCAGCAGCGCCCGAGGCTACGAGCAGTACTTC; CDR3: CASSARGYEQYF
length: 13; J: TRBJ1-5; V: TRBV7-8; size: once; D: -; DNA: TGTGCCAGCAGCTTTCGCCCCAATCAGCCCCAGCATTTT; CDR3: CASSFRPNQPQHF
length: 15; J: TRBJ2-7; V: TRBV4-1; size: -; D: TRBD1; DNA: TGCGCCAGCAGCCAAATGGGACAGAATCCCTACGAGCAGTACTTC; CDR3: CASSQMGQNPYEQYF
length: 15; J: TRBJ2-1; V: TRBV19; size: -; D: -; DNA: TGTGCCAGTAGTATAGATCTTGAACCATACAATGAGCAGTTCTTC; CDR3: CASSIDLEPYNEQFF
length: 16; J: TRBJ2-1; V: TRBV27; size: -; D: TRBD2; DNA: TGTGCCAGCAGTTTCCAACTAGCGGGAGTCAGGAATGAGCAGTTCTTC; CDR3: CASSFQLAGVRNEQFF
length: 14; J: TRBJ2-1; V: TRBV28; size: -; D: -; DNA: TGTGCCAGCACCCCCGGGACCCTCCGAGATGAGCAGTTCTTC; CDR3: CASTPGTLRDEQFF
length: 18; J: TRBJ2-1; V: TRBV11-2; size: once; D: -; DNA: TGTGCCAGCAGCTTAGTGGGCGGTTTTCGAGGCTCCTACAATGAGCAGTTCTTC; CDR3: CASSLVGGFRGSYNEQFF
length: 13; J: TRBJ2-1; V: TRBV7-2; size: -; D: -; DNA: TGTGCCAGCAGCTGGGATCAGGGGGGGGAGCAGTTCTTC; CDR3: CASSWDQGGEQFF
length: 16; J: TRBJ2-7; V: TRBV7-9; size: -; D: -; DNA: TGTGCCAGCAGCTCTCCTTGGACAGCCGAATTCTACGAGCAGTACTTC; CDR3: CASSSPWTAEFYEQYF
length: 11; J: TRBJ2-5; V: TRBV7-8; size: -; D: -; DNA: TGTGCCAGCAGCCTAGCAGAGACCCAGTACTTC; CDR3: CASSLAETQYF
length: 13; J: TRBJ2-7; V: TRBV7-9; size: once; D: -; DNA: TGTGCCAGCGGTCTGGCGGGAAGGTACGAGCAGTACTTC; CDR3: CASGLAGRYEQYF
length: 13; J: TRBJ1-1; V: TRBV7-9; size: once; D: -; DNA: TGTGCCAGCAGCTTACTTAGTGGAAGGGAAGCTTTCTTT; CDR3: CASSLLSGREAFF
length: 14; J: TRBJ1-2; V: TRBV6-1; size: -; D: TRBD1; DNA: TGTGCCAGCAGCTTGGACAGGGGTAACTATGGCTACACCTTC; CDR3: CASSLDRGNYGYTF
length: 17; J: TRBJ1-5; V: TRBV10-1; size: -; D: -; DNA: TGCGCCAGCAGTGAGTTGGATGCGACAGAGAACAATCAGCCCCAGCATTTT; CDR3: CASSELDATENNQPQHF
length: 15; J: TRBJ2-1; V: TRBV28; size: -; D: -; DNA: TGTGCCAGCAGTTTAACGCCAAGGGGCGACAATGAGCAGTTCTTC; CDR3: CASSLTPRGDNEQFF
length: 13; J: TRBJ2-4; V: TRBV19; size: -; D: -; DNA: TGTGCCAGTAGTTCGGGGCCTAAAAACATTCAGTACTTC; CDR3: CASSSGPKNIQYF
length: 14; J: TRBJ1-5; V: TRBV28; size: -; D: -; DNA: TGTGCCAGCAACAAACCCTTGGGGAATCAGCCCCAGCATTTT; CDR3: CASNKPLGNQPQHF
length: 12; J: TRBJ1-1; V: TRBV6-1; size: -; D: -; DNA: TGTGCCAGCAGTGAATGGGACACTGAAGCTTTCTTT; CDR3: CASSEWDTEAFF
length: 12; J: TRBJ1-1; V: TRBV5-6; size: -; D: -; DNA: TGTGCCAGCAGCTTTGCTAAGGGAGAAGCTTTCTTT; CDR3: CASSFAKGEAFF
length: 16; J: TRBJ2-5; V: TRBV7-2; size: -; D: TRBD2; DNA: TGTGCCAGCAGCTTAGGACCTAGCGGCGCAAAAGAGACCCAGTACTTC; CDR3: CASSLGPSGAKETQYF
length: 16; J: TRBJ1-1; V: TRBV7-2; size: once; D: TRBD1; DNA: TGTGCCAGCAGCCCTCCCCCGGGACAGGGGATCACTGAAGCTTTCTTT; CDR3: CASSPPPGQGITEAFF
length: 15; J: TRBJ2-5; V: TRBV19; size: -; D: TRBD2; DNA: TGTGCCAGTAGTGCCCTAAGCGGGGGCCTGGAGACCCAGTACTTC; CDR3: CASSALSGGLETQYF
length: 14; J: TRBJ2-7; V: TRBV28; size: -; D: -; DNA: TGTGCCAGCAGCCGGATCGACCAGACCTACGAGCAGTACTTC; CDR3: CASSRIDQTYEQYF
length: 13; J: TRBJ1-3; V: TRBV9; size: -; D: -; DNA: TGTGCCAGCAGCGTATACTCTGGAAACACCATATATTTT; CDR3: CASSVYSGNTIYF
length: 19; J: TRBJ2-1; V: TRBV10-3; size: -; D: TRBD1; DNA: TGTGCCATCAGTGAGTCGGTTACGGGACAGGGGATCCTCTACAATGAGCAGTTCTTC; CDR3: CAISESVTGQGILYNEQFF